This TCR beta chain was captured in a study of radiotherapy plus CTLA-4 blockade in lung cancer. This clone came up a few times. Here immunoSEQ multiplex PCR was the method, and the copy in TCRdb shows in-frame clones only, minus some. Of about 45,000 clones in the sample, around 63% are singletons; the top ten hold around 20%. The length of the CDR3 is 11 residues. Deletions cut 3 bases from V and 4 bases from J, with 4 bases between. CDR1 MNHEY and CDR2 SVGAGI come from the germline V gene. The TCR sequence derives from a human donor with non-small cell lung cancer who had a partial response to radiotherapy plus ipilimumab. Sequenced material: peripheral blood, taken from a patient treated with radiotherapy plus ipilimumab. The rearrangement uses TRBV6-5 and TRBJ2-7, with no clear D. The CDR3 reads CASSYLYEQYF. The CDR3 nucleotides are TGTGCCAGCAGTTATCTGTACGAGCAGTACTTC.